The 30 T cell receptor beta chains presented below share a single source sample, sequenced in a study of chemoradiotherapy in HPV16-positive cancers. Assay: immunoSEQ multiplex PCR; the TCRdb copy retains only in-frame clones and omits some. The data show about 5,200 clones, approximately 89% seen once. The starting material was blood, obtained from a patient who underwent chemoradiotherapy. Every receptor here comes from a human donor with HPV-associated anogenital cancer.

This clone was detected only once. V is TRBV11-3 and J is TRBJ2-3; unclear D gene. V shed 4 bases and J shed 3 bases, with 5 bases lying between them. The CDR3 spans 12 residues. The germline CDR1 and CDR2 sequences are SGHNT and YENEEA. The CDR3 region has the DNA TGTGCCAGCAGCTCAGGTACAGATACGCAGTATTTT. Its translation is CASSSGTDTQYF.

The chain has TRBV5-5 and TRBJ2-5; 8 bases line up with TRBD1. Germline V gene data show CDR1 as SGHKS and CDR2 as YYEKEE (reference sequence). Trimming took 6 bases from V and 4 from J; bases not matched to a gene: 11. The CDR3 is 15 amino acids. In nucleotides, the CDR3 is TGTGCCAGCACCGACCGTCGCGGGACAGGAGAGACCCAGTACTTC. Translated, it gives CASTDRRGTGETQYF.

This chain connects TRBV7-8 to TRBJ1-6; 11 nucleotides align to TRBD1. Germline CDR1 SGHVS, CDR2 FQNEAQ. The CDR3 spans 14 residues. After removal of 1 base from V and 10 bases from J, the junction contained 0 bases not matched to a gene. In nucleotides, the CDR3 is TGTGCCAGCAGCTTAGGGGACAGGGGGTCACCCCTCCACTTT. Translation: CASSLGDRGSPLHF. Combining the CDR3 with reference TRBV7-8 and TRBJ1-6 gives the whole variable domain GAGVSQSPRYKVAKRGQDVALRCDPISGHVSLFWYQQALGQGPEFLTYFQNEAQLDKSGLPSDRFFAERPEGSVSTLKIQRTQQEDSAVYLCASSLGDRGSPLHFGNGTRLTVT.

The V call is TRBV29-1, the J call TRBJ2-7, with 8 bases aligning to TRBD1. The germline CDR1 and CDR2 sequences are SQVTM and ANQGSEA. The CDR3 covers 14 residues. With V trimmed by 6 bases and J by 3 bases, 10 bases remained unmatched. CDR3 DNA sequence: TGCAGCGTGGCTGGACAGGGTGGAGGCTACGAGCAGTACTTC. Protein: CSVAGQGGGYEQYF.

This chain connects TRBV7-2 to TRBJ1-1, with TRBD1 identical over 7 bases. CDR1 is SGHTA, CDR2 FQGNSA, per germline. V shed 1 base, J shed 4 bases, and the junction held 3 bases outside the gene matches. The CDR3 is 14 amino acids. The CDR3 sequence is CASSLVPGGTEAFF. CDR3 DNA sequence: TGTGCCAGCAGCTTAGTTCCAGGGGGCACTGAAGCTTTCTTT.

CDR3 bases: TGTGCCAGCAGTTACTCGATCGAGGGAGGGAATGAGCAGTTCTTC. This sequence encodes CASSYSIEGGNEQFF. The rearrangement uses TRBV6-5 and TRBJ2-1; 7 positions agree with TRBD2. V lost 0 bases, J lost 7 bases, and 6 bases stayed unmatched. This CDR3 has 15 amino acids. Germline CDR1 and CDR2: MNHEY and SVGAGI.

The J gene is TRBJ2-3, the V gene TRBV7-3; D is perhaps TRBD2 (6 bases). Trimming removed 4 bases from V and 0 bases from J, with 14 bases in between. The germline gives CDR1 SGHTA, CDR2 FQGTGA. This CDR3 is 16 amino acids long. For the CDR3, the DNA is TGTGCCAGCAGCTCCACCGGGGGTCCCAGCACAGATACGCAGTATTTT. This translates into CASSSTGGPSTDTQYF.

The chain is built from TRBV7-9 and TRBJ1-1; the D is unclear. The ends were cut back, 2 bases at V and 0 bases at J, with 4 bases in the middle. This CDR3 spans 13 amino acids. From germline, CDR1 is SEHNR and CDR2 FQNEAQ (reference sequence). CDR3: CASSLSLNTEAFF. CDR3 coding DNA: TGTGCCAGCAGCTTATCACTGAACACTGAAGCTTTCTTT. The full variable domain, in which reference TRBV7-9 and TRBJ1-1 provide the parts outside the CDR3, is DTGVSQNPRHKITKRGQNVTFRCDPISEHNRLYWYRQTLGQGPEFLTYFQNEAQLEKSRLLSDRFSAERPKGSFSTLEIQRTEQGDSAMYLCASSLSLNTEAFFGQGTRLTVV.

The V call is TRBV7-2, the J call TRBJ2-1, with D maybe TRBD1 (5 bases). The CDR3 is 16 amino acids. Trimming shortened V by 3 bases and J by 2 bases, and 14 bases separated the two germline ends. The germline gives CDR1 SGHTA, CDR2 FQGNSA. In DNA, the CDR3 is TGTGCCAGCAGCTTCCAGGGAACAGGAGCCTACAATGAGCAGTTCTTC. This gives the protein CASSFQGTGAYNEQFF.

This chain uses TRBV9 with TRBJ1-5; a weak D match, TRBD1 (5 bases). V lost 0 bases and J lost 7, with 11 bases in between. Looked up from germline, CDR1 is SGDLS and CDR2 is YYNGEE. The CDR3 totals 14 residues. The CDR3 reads CASSVDQRGQPQHF. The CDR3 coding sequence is TGTGCCAGCAGCGTAGATCAAAGGGGACAGCCCCAGCATTTT.

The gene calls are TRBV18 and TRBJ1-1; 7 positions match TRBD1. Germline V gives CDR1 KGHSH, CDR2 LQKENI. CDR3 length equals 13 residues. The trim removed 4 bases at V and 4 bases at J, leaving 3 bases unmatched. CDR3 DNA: TGTGCCAGCTCACAGGGGGCGGGCACTGAAGCTTTCTTT. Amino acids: CASSQGAGTEAFF.

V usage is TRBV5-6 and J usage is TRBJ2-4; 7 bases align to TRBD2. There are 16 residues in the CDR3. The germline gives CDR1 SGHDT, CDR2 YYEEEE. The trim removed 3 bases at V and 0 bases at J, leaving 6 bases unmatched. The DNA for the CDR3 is TGTGCCAGCAGCTGGGGGGGGGTCACAGCCAAAAACATTCAGTACTTC. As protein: CASSWGGVTAKNIQYF. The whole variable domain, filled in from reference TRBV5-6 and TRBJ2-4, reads DAGVTQSPTHLIKTRGQQVTLRCSPKSGHDTVSWYQQALGQGPQFIFQYYEEEERQRGNFPDRFSGHQFPNYSSELNVNALLLGDSALYLCASSWGGVTAKNIQYFGAGTRLSVL.

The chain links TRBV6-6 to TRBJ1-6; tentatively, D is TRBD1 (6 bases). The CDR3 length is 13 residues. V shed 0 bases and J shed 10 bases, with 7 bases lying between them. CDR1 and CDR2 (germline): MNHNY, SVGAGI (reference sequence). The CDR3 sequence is CASSYSDRSPLHF. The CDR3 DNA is TGTGCCAGCAGTTACTCGGACAGATCACCCCTCCACTTT.

The CDR3 spells CASSADRVRTGELFF. The CDR3 bases are TGTGCCAGCAGTGCGGACAGGGTGAGGACCGGGGAGCTGTTTTTT. This chain links TRBV25-1 with TRBJ2-2, with 8 bases fitting TRBD1. CDR3 length: 15 residues. CDR1 and CDR2 from the germline V gene are MGHDK and SYGVNS. Unmatched junction bases numbered 6, after V lost 4 bases and J lost 5 bases.

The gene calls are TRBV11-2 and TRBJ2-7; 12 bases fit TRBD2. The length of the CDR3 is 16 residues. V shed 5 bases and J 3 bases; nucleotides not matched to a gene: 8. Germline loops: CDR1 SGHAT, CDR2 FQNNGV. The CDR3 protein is CASSVQTSGGLYEQYF. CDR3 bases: TGTGCCAGCAGCGTCCAGACTAGCGGGGGCCTCTACGAGCAGTACTTC. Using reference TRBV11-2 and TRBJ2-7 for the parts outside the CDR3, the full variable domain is EAGVAQSPRYKIIEKRQSVAFWCNPISGHATLYWYQQILGQGPKLLIQFQNNGVVDDSQLPKDRFSAERLKGVDSTLKIQPAKLEDSAVYLCASSVQTSGGLYEQYFGPGTRLTVT.

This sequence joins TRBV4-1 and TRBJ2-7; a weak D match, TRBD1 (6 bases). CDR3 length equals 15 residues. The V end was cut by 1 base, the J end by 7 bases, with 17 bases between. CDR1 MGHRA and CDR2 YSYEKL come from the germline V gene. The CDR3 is CASSQGGPGPLEQYF. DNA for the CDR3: TGCGCCAGCAGCCAAGGGGGGCCGGGACCCCTAGAGCAGTACTTC.

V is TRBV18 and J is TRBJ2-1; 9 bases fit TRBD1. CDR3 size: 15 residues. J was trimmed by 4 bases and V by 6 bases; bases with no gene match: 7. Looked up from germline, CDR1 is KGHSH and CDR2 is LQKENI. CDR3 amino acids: CASSRRQGGYNEQFF. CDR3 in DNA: TGTGCCAGCTCTCGACGACAGGGGGGGTACAATGAGCAGTTCTTC.

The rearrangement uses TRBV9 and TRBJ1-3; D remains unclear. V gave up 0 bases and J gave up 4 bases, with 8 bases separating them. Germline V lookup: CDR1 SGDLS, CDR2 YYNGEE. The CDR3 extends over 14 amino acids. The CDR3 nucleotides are TGTGCCAGCAGCGTAGGCAGCCTGGGAAACACCATATATTTT. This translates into CASSVGSLGNTIYF.

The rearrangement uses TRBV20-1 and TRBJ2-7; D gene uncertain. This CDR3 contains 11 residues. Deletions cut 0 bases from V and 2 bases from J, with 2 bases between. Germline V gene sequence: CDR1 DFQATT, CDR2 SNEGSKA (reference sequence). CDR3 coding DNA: TGCAGTGCTAGAGACGCCTACGAGCAGTACTTC. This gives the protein CSARDAYEQYF.

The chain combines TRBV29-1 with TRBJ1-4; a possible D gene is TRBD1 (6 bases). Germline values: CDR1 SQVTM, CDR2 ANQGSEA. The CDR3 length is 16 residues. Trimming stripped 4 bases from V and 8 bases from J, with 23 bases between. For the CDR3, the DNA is TGCAGCGTTGGGGAACCTCAGGGGTATCAGGGGGAAAAACTGTTTTTT. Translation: CSVGEPQGYQGEKLFF.

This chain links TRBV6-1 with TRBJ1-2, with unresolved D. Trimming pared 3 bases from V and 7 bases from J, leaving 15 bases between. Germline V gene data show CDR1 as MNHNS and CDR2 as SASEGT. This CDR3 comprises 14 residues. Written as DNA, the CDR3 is TGTGCCAGCAGTGAGGCAGGAGGGCCGAGTGGCTACACCTTC. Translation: CASSEAGGPSGYTF.

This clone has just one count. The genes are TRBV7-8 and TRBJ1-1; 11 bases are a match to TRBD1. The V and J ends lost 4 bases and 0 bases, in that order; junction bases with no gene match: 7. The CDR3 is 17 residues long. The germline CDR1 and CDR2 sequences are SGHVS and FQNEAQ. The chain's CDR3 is CASSSYPGQGVNTEAFF. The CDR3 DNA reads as TGTGCCAGCAGCTCTTACCCGGGACAGGGGGTGAACACTGAAGCTTTCTTT.

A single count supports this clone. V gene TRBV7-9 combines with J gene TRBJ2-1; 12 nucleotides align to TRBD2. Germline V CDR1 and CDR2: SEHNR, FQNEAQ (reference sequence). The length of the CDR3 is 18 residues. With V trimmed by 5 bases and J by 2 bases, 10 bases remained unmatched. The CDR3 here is CASSAGLAGQGTYNEQFF. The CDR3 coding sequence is TGTGCCAGCAGCGCCGGACTAGCGGGGCAGGGGACCTACAATGAGCAGTTCTTC. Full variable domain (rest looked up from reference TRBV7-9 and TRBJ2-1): DTGVSQNPRHKITKRGQNVTFRCDPISEHNRLYWYRQTLGQGPEFLTYFQNEAQLEKSRLLSDRFSAERPKGSFSTLEIQRTEQGDSAMYLCASSAGLAGQGTYNEQFFGPGTRLTVL.

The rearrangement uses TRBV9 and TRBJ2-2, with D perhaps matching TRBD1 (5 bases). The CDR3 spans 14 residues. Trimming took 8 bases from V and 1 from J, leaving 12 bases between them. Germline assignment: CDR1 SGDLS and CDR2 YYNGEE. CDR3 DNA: TGTGCCAGTCAGGGCGACGTGAACACCGGGGAGCTGTTTTTT. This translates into CASQGDVNTGELFF.

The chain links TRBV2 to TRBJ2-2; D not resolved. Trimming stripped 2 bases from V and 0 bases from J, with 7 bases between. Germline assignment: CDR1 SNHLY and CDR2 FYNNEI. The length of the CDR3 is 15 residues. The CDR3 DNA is TGTGCCAGCAGTGAATACGTGCCGAACACCGGGGAGCTGTTTTTT. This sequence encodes CASSEYVPNTGELFF. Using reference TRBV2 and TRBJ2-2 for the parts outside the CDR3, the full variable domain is EPEVTQTPSHQVTQMGQEVILRCVPISNHLYFYWYRQILGQKVEFLVSFYNNEISEKSEIFDDQFSVERPDGSNFTLKIRSTKLEDSAMYFCASSEYVPNTGELFFGEGSRLTVL.

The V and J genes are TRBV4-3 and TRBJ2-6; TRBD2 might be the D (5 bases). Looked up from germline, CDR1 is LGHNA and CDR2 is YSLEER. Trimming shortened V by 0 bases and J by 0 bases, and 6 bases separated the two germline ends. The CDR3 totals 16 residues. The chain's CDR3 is CASSQDRDSGANVLTF. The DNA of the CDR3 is TGCGCCAGCAGCCAAGATCGGGACTCTGGGGCCAACGTCCTGACTTTC.

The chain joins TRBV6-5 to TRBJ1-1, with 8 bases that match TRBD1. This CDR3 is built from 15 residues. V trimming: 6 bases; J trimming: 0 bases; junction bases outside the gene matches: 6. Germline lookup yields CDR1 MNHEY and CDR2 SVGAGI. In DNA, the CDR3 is TGTGCCAGCAGCCGCCCGGGACAGGTGAACACTGAAGCTTTCTTT. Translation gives CASSRPGQVNTEAFF.

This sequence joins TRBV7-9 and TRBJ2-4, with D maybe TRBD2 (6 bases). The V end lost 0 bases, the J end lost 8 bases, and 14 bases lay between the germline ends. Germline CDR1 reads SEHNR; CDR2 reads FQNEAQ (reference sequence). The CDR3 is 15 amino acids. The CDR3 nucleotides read TGTGCCAGCAGCTTAGCCGGACTACGGATGGACATTCAGTACTTC. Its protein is CASSLAGLRMDIQYF.

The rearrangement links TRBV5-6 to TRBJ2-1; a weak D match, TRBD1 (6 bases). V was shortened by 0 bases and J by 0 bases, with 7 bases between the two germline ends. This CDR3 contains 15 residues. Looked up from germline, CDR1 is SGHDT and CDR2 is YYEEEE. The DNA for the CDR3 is TGTGCCAGCAGCTTGGGAGGGGGCTCCTACAATGAGCAGTTCTTC. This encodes CASSLGGGSYNEQFF.

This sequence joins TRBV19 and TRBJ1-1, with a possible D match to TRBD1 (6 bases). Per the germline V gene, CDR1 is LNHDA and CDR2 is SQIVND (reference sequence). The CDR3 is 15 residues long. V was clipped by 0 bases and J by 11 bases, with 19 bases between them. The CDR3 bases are TGTGCCAGTAGTATAGATGGTATGGCGGGGGCGCAGGCTTTCTTT. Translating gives CASSIDGMAGAQAFF.